Listed below are T cell receptor beta chains from one sample, sequenced in a study of Ad26.COV2.S vaccination and SARS-CoV-2 variants. Generated by immunoSEQ multiplex PCR, the TCRdb table keeps only in-frame clones and is missing some. The sample holds about 350,000 clones, 75% to 90% seen once. The sequences come from peripheral blood, collected in a trial of Ad26.COV2.S vaccine versus placebo. The receptors originated from a person between 18 and 60 years old who received the Ad26.COV2.S COVID-19 vaccine or a placebo. Both conserved end residues are part of each CDR3. A D gene is named only where the DNA matches it firmly.

>TRBJ2-1|TRBD2|TRBV7-9
CASSLAGLAGTTSYNEQFF
TGTGCCAGCAGCTTGGCGGGACTAGCGGGCACCACCTCCTACAATGAGCAGTTCTTC
>TRBJ2-3|TRBD2|TRBV27
CASSTIRTSGRYADTQYF
TGTGCCAGCAGTACCATCAGGACTAGCGGGCGTTATGCAGATACGCAGTATTTT
>TRBJ2-3|NA|TRBV15
CATSRVIGPDTQYF
TGTGCCACCAGCAGAGTGATTGGTCCAGATACGCAGTATTTT
>TRBJ1-4|NA|TRBV7-9
CASSPGATNEKLFF
TGTGCCAGCAGCCCTGGAGCAACTAATGAAAAACTGTTTTTT
>TRBJ1-1|NA|TRBV6-1
CASSERGGRMNTEAFF
TGTGCCAGCAGTGAACGAGGGGGGCGCATGAACACTGAAGCTTTCTTT
>TRBJ1-2|TRBD1|TRBV7-2
CASSPDRAYGYTF
TGTGCCAGCAGCCCCGACAGGGCCTATGGCTACACCTTC
>TRBJ2-6|TRBD2|TRBV3-1/TRBV3-2
CASSQDFLTSGRIISGANVLTF
TGTGCCAGCAGCCAAGATTTCCTGACTAGCGGGAGGATTATCTCTGGGGCCAACGTCCTGACTTTC
>TRBJ1-1|NA|TRBV18
CASSTGLGMNTEAFF
TGTGCCAGCTCAACGGGACTCGGGATGAACACTGAAGCTTTCTTT
>TRBJ2-3|TRBD2|TRBV28
CASSLDLAGRGDTQYF
TGTGCCAGCAGTTTGGACCTAGCGGGTAGGGGAGATACGCAGTATTTT
>TRBJ2-2|TRBD1|TRBV7-9
CASSGIRGPNTGELFF
TGTGCCAGCAGCGGTATCAGGGGGCCGAACACCGGGGAGCTGTTTTTT